A selection of T cell receptor beta chains follows, all from one sample in a study of blood T cells in healthy people across ages. TCRdb called the 5' RACE reads again in MiXCR, with one record for every CDR3 protein. This sample has approximately 900,000 distinct CDR3 sequences, with roughly 43% found just once. The sequenced sample was blood. These receptors came from a man aged 25 to 40 in good health. The CDR3 runs from the conserved cysteine through the conserved F or W. D genes are given only for firm matches. Expanded clones are given a class, and other clones once, few, many or no size at all.

v_gene	abundance	d_gene	j_gene	CDR3aa	CDR3nt
TRBV3-1	.	.	TRBJ2-3	CASSHSDRLPDTQYF	TGTGCCAGCAGCCATTCTGACAGGTTGCCAGATACGCAGTATTTT
TRBV6-2/TRBV6-3	.	.	TRBJ2-1	CASSYDRSRAYNEQFF	TGTGCCAGCAGTTACGACAGGTCCCGCGCCTACAATGAGCAGTTCTTC
TRBV5-1	.	.	TRBJ1-6	CASSLSQNYNSPLHF	TGCGCCAGCAGCTTGTCGCAGAACTATAATTCACCCCTCCACTTT
TRBV27	.	TRBD1	TRBJ1-2	CASSYGQAYGYIF	TGTGCCAGCAGTTACGGACAGGCCTATGGCTACATCTTC
TRBV20-1	.	.	TRBJ1-1	CSARDAGLNTEAFF	TGCAGTGCTAGAGATGCGGGGCTGAACACTGAAGCTTTCTTT
TRBV7-2	.	TRBD1	TRBJ2-3	CASSLGDRGGYTQYF	TGTGCCAGCAGCTTAGGGGACAGGGGGGGGTATACGCAGTATTTT
TRBV20-1	.	TRBD1	TRBJ1-5	CSARQGGPNQPQHF	TGCAGTGCTAGACAGGGGGGCCCCAATCAGCCCCAGCATTTT
TRBV5-6	.	TRBD1	TRBJ1-2	CASSLITGDGGYIF	TGTGCCAGCAGCTTGATCACAGGGGATGGCGGCTACATCTTC
TRBV15	.	.	TRBJ2-2	CATSRDKDTLGGGELFF	TGTGCCACCAGCAGAGATAAGGACACCCTAGGTGGCGGGGAGCTGTTTTTT
TRBV5-1	few	TRBD1	TRBJ1-5	CASSWTGLNQPQHF	TGCGCCAGCAGCTGGACAGGGCTCAATCAGCCCCAGCATTTT
TRBV7-9	.	.	TRBJ1-1	CASSHPLGTEAFF	TGTGCCAGCAGCCATCCTCTTGGGACTGAAGCTTTCTTT
TRBV9	.	.	TRBJ2-2	CASTKDRTGELFF	TGTGCCAGCACCAAGGACCGAACCGGGGAGCTGTTTTTT
TRBV21-1	.	.	TRBJ2-3	CASSKGGQGADTQYF	TGTGCCAGCAGCAAAGGAGGACAGGGGGCAGATACGCAGTATTTT
TRBV27	.	.	TRBJ1-5	CASSFGINQPQHF	TGTGCCAGCAGTTTCGGAATTAATCAGCCCCAGCATTTT
TRBV7-6	many	TRBD1	TRBJ2-5	CASSVNRGETQYF	TGTGCCAGCAGCGTAAACAGGGGGGAGACCCAGTACTTC
TRBV3-1	few	TRBD2	TRBJ2-1	CASSQGEAGGHNEQFF	TGTGCCAGCAGCCAAGGGGAAGCGGGGGGCCACAATGAGCAGTTCTTC
TRBV7-9	few	.	TRBJ2-3	CASNFLEDTQYF	TGTGCCAGCAACTTTCTCGAAGATACGCAGTATTTT
TRBV5-1	.	TRBD2	TRBJ2-6	CASSLYPVSGGSGANVLTF	TGCGCCAGCAGCTTGTATCCGGTCTCGGGGGGGAGCGGGGCCAACGTCCTGACTTTC
TRBV5-1	.	.	TRBJ1-1	CASSLAPGEGTEAFF	TGCGCCAGCAGCTTGGCCCCGGGGGAGGGCACTGAAGCTTTCTTT
TRBV27	few	.	TRBJ2-3	CASSLLGDADTQYF	TGTGCCAGCAGTTTATTGGGGGATGCAGATACGCAGTATTTT
TRBV6-5	.	.	TRBJ1-2	CASSYSEGNGYTF	TGTGCCAGCAGTTACTCGGAGGGGAATGGCTACACCTTC
TRBV30	once	.	TRBJ1-2	CASKADGSNYGYTF	TGTGCCTCAAAGGCCGACGGTAGTAACTATGGCTACACCTTC
TRBV5-1	.	.	TRBJ1-1	CASSYGERNTEAFF	TGCGCCAGCAGCTATGGAGAACGGAACACTGAAGCTTTCTTT
TRBV20-1	once	.	TRBJ1-1	CSASRGGMNTEAFF	TGCAGTGCTAGTCGGGGGGGAATGAACACTGAAGCTTTCTTT
TRBV13	.	.	TRBJ1-2	CASSQRTAWEGYTF	TGTGCCAGCAGCCAGCGGACAGCGTGGGAAGGCTACACCTTC
TRBV28	.	.	TRBJ1-1	CASRDSHTEAFF	TGTGCCAGCAGGGACAGTCACACTGAAGCTTTCTTT
TRBV6-2/TRBV6-3	.	.	TRBJ2-1	CASSRDVPYNEQFF	TGTGCCAGCAGCCGGGACGTCCCATACAATGAGCAGTTCTTC
TRBV5-1	few	TRBD2	TRBJ2-1	CASSLSPLAGAYNEQFF	TGCGCCAGCAGCTTGTCCCCCCTAGCGGGGGCTTACAATGAGCAGTTCTTC
TRBV20-1	few	.	TRBJ2-5	CSARDAGRETQYF	TGCAGTGCTAGAGATGCGGGGCGGGAGACCCAGTACTTC
TRBV27	few	TRBD2	TRBJ2-7	CASSPSSGGYEQYF	TGTGCCAGCAGTCCGTCTAGCGGGGGTTACGAGCAGTACTTC
TRBV4-1	.	TRBD2	TRBJ2-5	CASSQDSTSGGAKETQYF	TGCGCCAGCAGCCAAGATAGCACTAGCGGGGGGGCAAAGGAGACCCAGTACTTC
TRBV7-2	few	.	TRBJ2-3	CASSRGGVTDTQYF	TGTGCCAGCAGCCGAGGGGGGGTTACAGATACGCAGTATTTT
TRBV27	many	.	TRBJ2-7	CASSYGASYEQYF	TGTGCCAGCAGTTACGGGGCGAGCTACGAGCAGTACTTC